This T cell receptor (beta chain) was sequenced in a study of shared clonotypes between healthy human individuals. Whole-study context: With ages of 18 to 49, the donors were a couple of women and a few men. Study findings and constraints: Larger estimated richness was generally recorded for naive subsets relative to memory subsets.

Remarks on this clone: What it binds is unknown.

Only in-frame clones appear in the TCRdb table, and some are missing; sequencing was by immunoSEQ multiplex PCR. The table lists about 1.5 million clones, around 98% of them singletons. This CDR3 contains 14 residues. The V gene's germline CDR1 is ENHRY and CDR2 SYGVKD. Trimming cost V 5 bases and J 9 bases, with 17 bases left between them. The TCR was taken from a man aged 25 to 40 in good health. What was sequenced was naive CD4+ T cells sorted from blood. Subset indicated: CD45RA+ positively selected. This sequence joins TRBV10-3 and TRBJ2-1, with TRBD2 as a possible D gene (5 bases). The CDR3 loop reads CAISSSQRVGEQFF. The CDR3 DNA reads as TGTGCCATCAGTTCCTCCCAGAGGGTAGGTGAGCAGTTCTTC.